The rows below give T cell receptor beta chains drawn from one sample of a study of T-cell reconstitution after alpha-beta-depleted transplantation in children. TCRdb redid the calling of the PCR reads with MiXCR, one entry per CDR3 protein. The data show roughly 500,000 distinct CDR3 sequences, 9.5% to 15% seen once. Here the sequenced sample was PBMCs from the stem cell graft donor, taken from the stem cell graft. The receptors here all came from a human donor who donated a stem cell graft to a child with combined immunodeficiency. CDR3s leave out the opening cysteine and the closing phenylalanine or tryptophan. Fields, in order: V gene, J gene, D gene, CDR3 protein. D genes are given only for firm matches.

>TRBV12-3/TRBV12-4|TRBJ2-2|.
ASSLNVLATGELF
>TRBV10-3|TRBJ2-5|.
AISESFGRLQETQY
>TRBV12-3/TRBV12-4|TRBJ2-1|TRBD2
ASSALSGDTYNEQF
>TRBV25-1|TRBJ2-1|.
ASSDYIGLDEQF
>TRBV7-2|TRBJ2-5|TRBD2
ASSLRGTSGGAETQY
>TRBV25-1|TRBJ2-3|.
ASRLRGTDTQY
>TRBV27|TRBJ2-2|.
ATAMGLALF
>TRBV7-2|TRBJ2-1|TRBD1
ASSVRGNEQF
>TRBV4-1|TRBJ2-1|.
ASSQLGPYNEQF
>TRBV29-1|TRBJ2-1|.
SVEEGTAGPAANEQF
>TRBV27|TRBJ2-3|.
ASSLIAVGDTQY
>TRBV28|TRBJ1-4|.
ASSFPGIAGGVEKLF
>TRBV5-1|TRBJ2-7|TRBD2
ASSLRGEYEQY